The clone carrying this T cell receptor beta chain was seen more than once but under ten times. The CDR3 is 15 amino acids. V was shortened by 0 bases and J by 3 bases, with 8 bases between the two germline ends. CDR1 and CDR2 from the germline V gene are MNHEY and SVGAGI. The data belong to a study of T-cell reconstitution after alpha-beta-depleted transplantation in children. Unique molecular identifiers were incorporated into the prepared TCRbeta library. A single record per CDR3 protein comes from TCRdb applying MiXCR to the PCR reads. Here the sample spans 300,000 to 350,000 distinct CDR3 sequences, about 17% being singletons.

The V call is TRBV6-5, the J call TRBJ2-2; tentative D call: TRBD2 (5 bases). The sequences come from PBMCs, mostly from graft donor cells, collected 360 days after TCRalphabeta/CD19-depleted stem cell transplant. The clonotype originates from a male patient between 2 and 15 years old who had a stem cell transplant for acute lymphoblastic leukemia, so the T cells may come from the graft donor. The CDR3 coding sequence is TGTGCCAGCAGTTACTCCCTAGCACACACCGGGGAGCTGTTTTTT. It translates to CASSYSLAHTGELFF.